This is a list of T cell receptor beta chains from one sample in a study of blood T cells in healthy people across ages. A single record per CDR3 protein comes from TCRdb applying MiXCR to the 5' RACE reads. The sample includes 1.5 million or so distinct CDR3 sequences, less than 45% of them seen just once. The source material was blood. The receptors were sampled from a woman aged 18-29 years in good health. CDR3s include the opening cysteine and the closing phenylalanine or tryptophan. A D gene is named only where the DNA matches it firmly. Only some rows state a clone size, as once, few, many or a class for expanded clones.

TRBJ1-1	TRBD1	many	TRBV28	TGTGCCAGCAGCCCGACAGGGTACACTGAAGCTTTCTTT	CASSPTGYTEAFF
TRBJ2-1	TRBD1	NA	TRBV5-1	TGCGCCAGCAGCTCTGGGACAGGGCTGGGTGAGCAGTTCTTC	CASSSGTGLGEQFF
TRBJ2-1	NA	NA	TRBV27	TGTACCAGCAGTGACAGCGCTAGCTCCTACAATGAGCAGTTCTTC	CTSSDSASSYNEQFF
TRBJ2-1	TRBD2	NA	TRBV29-1	TGCAGCGTTGTAAGGGTTCTAGCGGGAGAGGGGATCTACAATGAGCAGTTCTTC	CSVVRVLAGEGIYNEQFF
TRBJ2-7	TRBD1	NA	TRBV5-1	TGCGCCAGCAGCTTGGGCGCCGGGGACAGTTCCTACGAGCAGTACTTC	CASSLGAGDSSYEQYF
TRBJ2-1	NA	many	TRBV28	TGTGCCAGCAGCTTAGCCTACAATGAGCAGTTCTTC	CASSLAYNEQFF
TRBJ2-1	NA	many	TRBV3-1	TGTGCCAGCAGCCAAGGTCCACCCTACAATGAGCAGTTCTTC	CASSQGPPYNEQFF
TRBJ1-1	NA	NA	TRBV20-1	TGCAGTGTCCCCCGGGGGGTGGGCACTGAAGCTTTCTTT	CSVPRGVGTEAFF
TRBJ1-6	NA	NA	TRBV28	TGTGCCAGCAGACGCTCGGGGTTGGGGGCTAATTCGCCCCTCCACTTT	CASRRSGLGANSPLHF
TRBJ2-1	TRBD2	few	TRBV20-1	TGCAGTGCTAGCGCTAGCGGGGTCTACAATGAGCAGTTCTTC	CSASASGVYNEQFF
TRBJ1-5	TRBD1	few	TRBV6-6	TGTGCCAGCAGTTCAACTCCAGGGGGCGGGCAGCCCCAGCATTTT	CASSSTPGGGQPQHF